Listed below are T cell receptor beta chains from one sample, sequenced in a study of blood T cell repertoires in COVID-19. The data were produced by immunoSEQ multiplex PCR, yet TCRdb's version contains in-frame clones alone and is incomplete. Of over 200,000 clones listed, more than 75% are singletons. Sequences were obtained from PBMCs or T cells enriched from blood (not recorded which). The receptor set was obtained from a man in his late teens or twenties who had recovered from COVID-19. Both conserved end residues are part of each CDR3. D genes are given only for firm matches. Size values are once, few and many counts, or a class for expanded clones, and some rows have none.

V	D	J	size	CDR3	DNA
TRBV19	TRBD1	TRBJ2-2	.	CASRRPGQGGGELFF	TGTGCCAGTAGGAGACCGGGACAGGGTGGAGGGGAGCTGTTTTTT
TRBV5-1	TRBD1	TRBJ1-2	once	CASGQGDYGYTF	TGCGCCAGTGGACAGGGGGACTATGGCTACACCTTC
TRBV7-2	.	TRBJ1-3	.	CASSLQGGRWGNTIYF	TGTGCCAGCAGTCTGCAGGGAGGCCGTTGGGGAAACACCATATATTTT
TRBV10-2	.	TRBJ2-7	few	CASSAETTGGEEQYF	TGCGCCAGCAGCGCCGAAACGACCGGAGGGGAGGAGCAGTACTTC
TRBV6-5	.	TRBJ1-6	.	CASSYGDRRNSPLHF	TGTGCCAGCAGTTACGGCGACAGGCGAAATTCACCCCTCCACTTT
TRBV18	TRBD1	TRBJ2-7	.	CASSPSGRGLYEQYF	TGTGCCAGCTCACCTTCCGGCAGGGGGTTGTACGAGCAGTACTTC
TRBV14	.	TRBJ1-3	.	CASSSHWAFSGNTIYF	TGTGCCAGCAGCTCCCATTGGGCCTTCTCTGGAAACACCATATATTTT
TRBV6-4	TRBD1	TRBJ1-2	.	CASSDWTGGGYTF	TGTGCCAGCAGTGACTGGACAGGGGGAGGCTACACCTTC
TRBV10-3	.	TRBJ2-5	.	CASRGGTGVETQYF	TGTGCCTCCCGGGGAGGTACAGGGGTGGAGACCCAGTACTTC
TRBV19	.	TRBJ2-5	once	CASSIPGSVVTQYF	TGTGCCAGTAGTATCCCCGGCAGCGTGGTGACCCAGTACTTC
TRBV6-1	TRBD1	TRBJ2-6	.	CASSVPGTGIVGANVLTF	TGTGCCAGCAGTGTCCCCGGGACAGGGATTGTGGGGGCCAACGTCCTGACTTTC
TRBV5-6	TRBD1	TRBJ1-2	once	CASSLGPPGTGGNGYTF	TGTGCCAGCAGCTTGGGTCCCCCCGGGACAGGGGGCAATGGCTACACCTTC
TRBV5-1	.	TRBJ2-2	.	CASSYERTNTGELFF	TGCGCCAGCAGCTACGAGCGGACCAACACCGGGGAGCTGTTTTTT
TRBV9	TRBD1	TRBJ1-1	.	CASSPIRQGAMNTEAFF	TGTGCCAGCAGCCCTATCCGACAGGGCGCAATGAACACTGAAGCTTTCTTT
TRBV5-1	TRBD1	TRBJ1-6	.	CASSPEGQGGISPLHF	TGCGCCAGCAGCCCGGAGGGACAGGGGGGGATTTCACCCCTCCACTTT
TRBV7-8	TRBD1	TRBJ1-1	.	CASSLGETGALEAFF	TGTGCCAGCAGCTTAGGGGAGACAGGGGCTCTTGAAGCTTTCTTT
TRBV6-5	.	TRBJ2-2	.	CAADYRGELFF	TGTGCCGCCGACTACCGTGGGGAGCTGTTTTTT
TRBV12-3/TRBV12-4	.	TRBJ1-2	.	CASSLGHRLGTF	TGTGCCAGCAGCTTAGGCCACCGCCTCGGTACCTTC
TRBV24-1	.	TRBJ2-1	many	CATSDPRTRIGEQFF	TGTGCCACCAGTGATCCCCGTACTAGGATCGGTGAGCAGTTCTTC
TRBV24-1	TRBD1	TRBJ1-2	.	CATSMQGQGRGYTF	TGTGCCACCAGTATGCAAGGACAGGGAAGGGGCTACACCTTC
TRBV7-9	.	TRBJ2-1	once	CASSLSAGFYNEQFF	TGTGCCAGCAGCTTATCGGCAGGGTTCTACAATGAGCAGTTCTTC
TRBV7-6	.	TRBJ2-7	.	CASSRGTATTYEQYF	TGTGCCAGCAGCCGCGGGACAGCTACCACCTACGAGCAGTACTTC
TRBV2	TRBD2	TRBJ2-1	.	CASTMGGTFSYNEQFF	TGTGCCAGCACAATGGGGGGGACGTTCTCCTACAATGAGCAGTTCTTC
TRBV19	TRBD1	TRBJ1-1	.	CASSANRGSMNTEAFF	TGTGCCAGTAGTGCGAACAGGGGTTCCATGAACACTGAAGCTTTCTTT
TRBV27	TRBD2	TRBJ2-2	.	CASSLKGRGQTSGGPMNTGELFF	TGTGCCAGCAGTTTAAAGGGCAGGGGCCAGACTAGCGGGGGGCCGATGAACACCGGGGAGCTGTTTTTT
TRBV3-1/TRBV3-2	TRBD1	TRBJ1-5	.	CASRGTGGDQPQHF	TGTGCCAGCAGGGGGACAGGTGGCGATCAGCCCCAGCATTTT
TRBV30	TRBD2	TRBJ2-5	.	CAWSVAGTETQYF	TGTGCCTGGAGTGTAGCGGGGACAGAGACCCAGTACTTC
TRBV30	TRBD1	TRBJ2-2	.	CAWKRTGTGELFF	TGTGCCTGGAAGAGGACAGGCACCGGGGAGCTGTTTTTT
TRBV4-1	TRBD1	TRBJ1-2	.	CASRLYRDRTTNYGYTF	TGCGCCAGCAGGCTTTACCGGGACAGGACTACTAACTATGGCTACACCTTC
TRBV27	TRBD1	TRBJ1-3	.	CASSEGTDAGNTIYF	TGTGCCAGCAGTGAGGGGACAGATGCCGGAAACACCATATATTTT
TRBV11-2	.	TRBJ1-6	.	CASSLPTGTYNSPLHF	TGTGCCAGCAGCTTACCGACGGGGACCTATAATTCACCCCTCCACTTT
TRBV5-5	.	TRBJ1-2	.	CASSLAEENYGYTF	TGTGCCAGCAGCTTGGCTGAGGAAAACTATGGCTACACCTTC
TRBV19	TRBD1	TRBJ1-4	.	CASSMGQLSEKLFF	TGTGCCAGTAGTATGGGACAGTTAAGTGAAAAACTGTTTTTT
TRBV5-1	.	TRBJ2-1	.	CASSLGTPVNEQFF	TGCGCCAGCAGCTTGGGTACTCCGGTCAATGAGCAGTTCTTC
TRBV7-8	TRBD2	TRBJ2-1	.	CASSLGGSGSSYNEQFF	TGTGCCAGCAGCTTAGGGGGAAGCGGGAGCTCCTACAATGAGCAGTTCTTC
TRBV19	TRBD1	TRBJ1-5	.	CASHGTGHSNQPQHF	TGTGCCAGCCACGGGACAGGGCATAGCAATCAGCCCCAGCATTTT
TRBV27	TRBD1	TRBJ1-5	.	CASSLRGSGGRHSNQPQHF	TGTGCCAGCAGTTTAAGAGGCTCAGGGGGCCGTCATAGCAATCAGCCCCAGCATTTT
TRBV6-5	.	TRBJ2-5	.	CASSTTQETQYF	TGTGCCAGCAGTACAACCCAAGAGACCCAGTACTTC
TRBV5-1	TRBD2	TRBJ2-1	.	CASSLMGGTSGRTEQFF	TGCGCCAGCAGCTTAATGGGGGGGACTAGCGGGAGGACTGAGCAGTTCTTC
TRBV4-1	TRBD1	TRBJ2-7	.	CASSQVFFRDRKYEQYF	TGCGCCAGCAGCCAAGTCTTTTTCCGGGACAGGAAATACGAGCAGTACTTC
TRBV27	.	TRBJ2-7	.	CASSFRESYEQYF	TGTGCCAGCAGTTTTAGAGAATCCTACGAGCAGTACTTC
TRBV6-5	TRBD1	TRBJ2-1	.	CASRTGESQREQFF	TGTGCCAGTCGGACAGGGGAATCGCAACGTGAGCAGTTCTTC
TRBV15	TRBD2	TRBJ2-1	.	CATSRGVSGTGFYNEQFF	TGTGCCACCAGCAGAGGCGTTAGCGGGACTGGTTTCTACAATGAGCAGTTCTTC
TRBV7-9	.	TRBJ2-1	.	CASSPLVERNYNEQFF	TGTGCCAGCAGCCCGTTGGTAGAGCGGAACTACAATGAGCAGTTCTTC
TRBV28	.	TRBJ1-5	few	CASSRGGSNQPQHF	TGTGCCAGCAGTCGTGGAGGTAGCAATCAGCCCCAGCATTTT